This entry lists 10 T cell receptor beta chains sequenced from one sample in a study of OX40 agonist ivuxolimab in advanced cancers. The method was immunoSEQ multiplex PCR; TCRdb's version includes in-frame clones alone and lacks a portion of them. The data contain approximately 82,000 clones, about nine tenths of them singletons. Specimen: CD4+ or CD8+ T cells sorted from blood, collected in a trial of the OX40 agonist ivuxolimab. Receptors were obtained from an adult with an advanced solid tumor such as melanoma, head and neck, liver or kidney cancer.

The V gene is TRBV5-1, the J gene TRBJ2-3; TRBD2 matches 13 bases. In germline, CDR1 is SGHRS, CDR2 YFSETQ. There are 17 residues in the CDR3. V lost 4 bases to trimming and J lost 4 bases; unmatched junction nucleotides: 9. The CDR3 DNA reads as TGCGCCAGCAGCGGGGGGACTAGCGGGACGAAGGCAGATACGCAGTATTTT. Amino acids: CASSGGTSGTKADTQYF.

This clone was counted once. This chain links TRBV9 with TRBJ1-4, with D maybe TRBD1 (6 bases). This CDR3 comprises 15 residues. Trimming took 3 bases from V and 8 from J, leaving 17 bases between them. In germline, CDR1 is SGDLS, CDR2 YYNGEE. CDR3 amino acids: CASSGTPGDGEKLFF. CDR3 bases: TGTGCCAGCAGCGGGACCCCAGGGGATGGCGAAAAACTGTTTTTT.

V gene TRBV2 combines with J gene TRBJ2-2, with D unclear. The CDR3 extends over 13 amino acids. With 1 base removed from V and 5 bases from J, the gap between germline ends came to 5 bases. In germline, CDR1 is SNHLY, CDR2 FYNNEI. CDR3 residues: CASSEGGTGELFF. CDR3 nucleotides: TGTGCCAGCAGTGAAGGAGGTACCGGGGAGCTGTTTTTT.

A single count supports this clone. V usage is TRBV6-5 and J usage is TRBJ2-2, with 7 nucleotides matching TRBD1. This CDR3 is 12 amino acids long. The trim removed 6 bases at V and 9 bases at J, leaving 4 bases unmatched. Germline-derived CDR1 and CDR2 are MNHEY and SVGAGI. DNA of the CDR3: TGTGCCAGCAGGACAGGGTTTAGGGAGCTGTTTTTT. It encodes CASRTGFRELFF.

This clone was observed once. The chain links TRBV4-1 to TRBJ2-7, with no clear D. Germline-derived CDR1 and CDR2 are MGHRA and YSYEKL. Deletions cut 0 bases from V and 4 bases from J, with 4 bases between. The CDR3 runs to 12 residues. The DNA of the CDR3 is TGCGCCAGCAGCCAAGATACGTACGAGCAGTACTTC. Protein: CASSQDTYEQYF.

The gene calls are TRBV28 and TRBJ2-7; D is possibly TRBD1 or TRBD2 (5 bases each). The germline CDR1 and CDR2 sequences are MDHEN and SYDVKM. Deletions cut 1 base from V and 7 bases from J, with 17 bases between. This CDR3 is 15 amino acids long. The CDR3 sequence is CASSLSGTWRTEQYF. Written as DNA, the CDR3 is TGTGCCAGCAGTTTATCCGGGACCTGGAGGACGGAGCAGTACTTC.

The V call is TRBV7-2, the J call TRBJ2-5; 7 bases are shared with TRBD2. Trimming at V came to 0 bases and at J to 1 base, leaving 2 bases not matched to a gene. Germline loops: CDR1 SGHTA, CDR2 FQGNSA. There are 15 residues in the CDR3. This CDR3 reads CASSLAASGQETQYF. The CDR3, as DNA: TGTGCCAGCAGCTTAGCGGCTAGCGGCCAAGAGACCCAGTACTTC.

This clone was found a few times. The V gene is TRBV2, the J gene TRBJ2-2; 11 bases map to TRBD2. The CDR3 is made up of 16 amino acids. Germline V gene data show CDR1 as SNHLY and CDR2 as FYNNEI. V lost 5 bases and J lost 1; bases outside the gene matches: 3. This chain's CDR3 is CASSSGTSGNTGELFF. As DNA, the CDR3 is TGTGCCAGCAGTAGCGGGACTAGCGGGAACACCGGGGAGCTGTTTTTT.

The V and J genes are TRBV30 and TRBJ1-1; no reliable D call. Germline V lookup: CDR1 GTSNPN, CDR2 SVGIG (reference sequence). CDR3 length: 11 amino acids. The V gene lost 3 bases and the J gene lost 4 bases, with 6 bases spanning the gap. CDR3 DNA: TGTGCCTGGAGCGGCGTCACTGAAGCTTTCTTT. This codes for CAWSGVTEAFF.

The chain couples TRBV5-6 to TRBJ2-4; 7 bases align to TRBD1. The CDR3 covers 14 residues. V trimming: 0 bases; J trimming: 5 bases; junction bases outside the gene matches: 2. Germline V gene sequence: CDR1 SGHDT, CDR2 YYEEEE. CDR3 sequence (DNA): TGTGCCAGCAGCTTGGGACAGGGCCAAAACATTCAGTACTTC. Translation gives CASSLGQGQNIQYF.